Listed below are T cell receptor beta chains from one sample, sequenced in a study of blood T cell repertoires in COVID-19. Libraries were prepared by immunoSEQ multiplex PCR; TCRdb keeps only in-frame clonotypes and omits some of them. Of 150,000 to 180,000 clones in the sample, roughly 83% were seen once. Sequencing was done on a sample of peripheral blood. The receptors shown here come from a woman between 55 and 75 years old with COVID-19, enrolled during active disease. CDR3s include the opening cysteine and the closing phenylalanine or tryptophan. The order of the fields is clone size, V gene, J gene, D gene, CDR3 protein, CDR3 DNA. D genes are given only for firm matches. Not all rows give a size; the values are once, few, many and, for expanded clones, a class.

>-|TRBV30|TRBJ2-2|-
CAWSRGIVTGELFF
TGTGCCTGGAGTAGGGGCATAGTCACCGGGGAGCTGTTTTTT
>-|TRBV7-8|TRBJ1-1|-
CASSLESFGRPEAFF
TGTGCCAGCAGCCTGGAGTCTTTCGGGAGACCTGAAGCTTTCTTT
>few|TRBV6-2/TRBV6-3|TRBJ2-7|TRBD2
CASSNLAGSYEQYF
TGTGCCAGCAGTAACCTAGCGGGTTCCTACGAGCAGTACTTC
>-|TRBV27|TRBJ2-1|TRBD1
CASSSRDRGSEQFF
TGTGCCAGCAGTTCCCGGGACAGGGGGAGTGAGCAGTTCTTC
>-|TRBV23-1|TRBJ1-5|-
CASSQTGWQPQHF
TGCGCCAGCAGTCAGACAGGATGGCAGCCCCAGCATTTT
>-|TRBV19|TRBJ1-1|-
CASISGTEAFF
TGTGCCAGTATCAGCGGGACTGAAGCTTTCTTT
>-|TRBV12-3/TRBV12-4|TRBJ2-7|TRBD1
CASILTGGYEQYF
TGTGCCAGCATCCTCACAGGGGGTTACGAGCAGTACTTC
>-|TRBV10-1|TRBJ1-4|-
CASSEGGANEKLFF
TGCGCCAGCAGTGAAGGAGGCGCTAATGAAAAACTGTTTTTT
>-|TRBV9|TRBJ2-2|-
CASSVVTAVTGELFF
TGTGCCAGCAGCGTAGTGACAGCTGTCACCGGGGAGCTGTTTTTT
>-|TRBV6-5|TRBJ1-2|TRBD1
CASSMDRNYGYTF
TGTGCCAGCAGTATGGACAGGAACTATGGCTACACCTTC
>-|TRBV7-6|TRBJ1-1|-
CASSRAGEPEAFF
TGTGCCAGCAGTAGAGCAGGGGAGCCTGAAGCTTTCTTT
>once|TRBV5-1|TRBJ2-2|TRBD1
CASRPLQGSSGELFF
TGCGCCAGCAGACCCTTACAGGGGAGCTCCGGGGAGCTGTTTTTT
>-|TRBV7-9|TRBJ2-6|TRBD1
CASSPGQGASGANVLTF
TGTGCCAGCAGCCCCGGACAGGGGGCCTCCGGGGCCAACGTCCTGACTTTC
>-|TRBV7-8|TRBJ1-6|-
CASSLATSGRGSPLHF
TGTGCCAGCAGCTTAGCGACGTCAGGGAGGGGCTCACCCCTCCACTTT
>-|TRBV7-9|TRBJ1-1|-
CASSLSTETTEAFF
TGTGCCAGCAGCTTATCTACAGAAACCACTGAAGCTTTCTTT
>-|TRBV3-1/TRBV3-2|TRBJ1-4|-
CASSQGHNEKLFF
TGTGCCAGCAGCCAAGGACATAATGAAAAACTGTTTTTT